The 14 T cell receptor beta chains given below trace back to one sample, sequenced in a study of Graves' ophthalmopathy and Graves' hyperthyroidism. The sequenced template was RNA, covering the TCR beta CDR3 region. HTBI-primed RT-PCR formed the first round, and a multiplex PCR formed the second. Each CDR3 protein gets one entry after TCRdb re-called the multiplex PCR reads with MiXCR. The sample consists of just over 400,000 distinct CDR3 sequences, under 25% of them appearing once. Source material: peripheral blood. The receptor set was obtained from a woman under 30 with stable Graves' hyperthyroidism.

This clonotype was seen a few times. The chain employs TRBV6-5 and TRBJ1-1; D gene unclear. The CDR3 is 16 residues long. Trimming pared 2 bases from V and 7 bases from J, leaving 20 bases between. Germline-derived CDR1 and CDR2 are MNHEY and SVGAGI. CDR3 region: CASSYRTADESFEAFF. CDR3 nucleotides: TGTGCCAGCAGTTACCGGACGGCTGACGAATCTTTTGAAGCTTTCTTT.

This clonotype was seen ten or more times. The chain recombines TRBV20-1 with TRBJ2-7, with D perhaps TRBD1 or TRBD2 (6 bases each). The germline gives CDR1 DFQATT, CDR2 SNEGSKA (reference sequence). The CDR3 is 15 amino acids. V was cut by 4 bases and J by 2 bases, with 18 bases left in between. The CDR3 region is CSANSGASIAYEQYF. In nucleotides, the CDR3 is TGCAGTGCTAACTCGGGGGCTAGCATTGCCTACGAGCAGTACTTC.

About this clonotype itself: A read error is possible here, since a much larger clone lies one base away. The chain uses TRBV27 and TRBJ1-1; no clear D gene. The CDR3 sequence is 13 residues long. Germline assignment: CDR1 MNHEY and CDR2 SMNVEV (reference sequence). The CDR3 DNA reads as TGTGCCAGCAGTTGGATACAGAAGGCTGAATCTTTCTTT. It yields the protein CASSWIQKAESFF.

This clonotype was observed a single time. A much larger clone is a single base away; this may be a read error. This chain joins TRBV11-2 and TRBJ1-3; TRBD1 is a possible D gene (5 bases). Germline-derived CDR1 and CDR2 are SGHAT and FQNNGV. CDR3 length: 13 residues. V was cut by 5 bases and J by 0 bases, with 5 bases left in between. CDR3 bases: TGTGCCAGCAGCGGACACTCTGGAAACACCATATATTTT. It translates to CASSGHSGNTIYF.

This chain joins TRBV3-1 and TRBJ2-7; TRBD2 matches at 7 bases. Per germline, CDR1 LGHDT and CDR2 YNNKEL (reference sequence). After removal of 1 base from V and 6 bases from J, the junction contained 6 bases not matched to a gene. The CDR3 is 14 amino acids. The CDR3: CASSQGGGVREQYF. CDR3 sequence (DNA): TGTGCCAGCAGCCAAGGCGGGGGAGTGCGCGAGCAGTACTTC.

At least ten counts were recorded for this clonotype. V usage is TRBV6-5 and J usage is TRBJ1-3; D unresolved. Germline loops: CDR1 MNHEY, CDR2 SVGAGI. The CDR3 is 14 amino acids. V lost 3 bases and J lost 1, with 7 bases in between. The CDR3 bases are TGTGCCAGCAGTTATGCGGAATCTGGAAACACCATATATTTT. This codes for CASSYAESGNTIYF.

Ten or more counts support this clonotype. CDR3 loop: CASGTGGSYEQYF. Here the CDR3 DNA reads TGTGCCAGCGGGACAGGGGGTTCCTACGAGCAGTACTTC. The V and J genes are TRBV2 and TRBJ2-7; 11 nucleotides match TRBD1. Germline-derived CDR1 and CDR2 are SNHLY and FYNNEI. J gave up 1 base and V 8 bases, and 1 base lay outside the gene matches. The CDR3 spans 13 residues.

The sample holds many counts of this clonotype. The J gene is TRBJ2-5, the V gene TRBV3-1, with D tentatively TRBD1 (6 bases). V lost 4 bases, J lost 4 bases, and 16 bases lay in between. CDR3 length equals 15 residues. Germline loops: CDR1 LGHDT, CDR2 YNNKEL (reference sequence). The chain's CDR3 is CASSPTPGDGETQYF. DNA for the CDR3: TGTGCCAGCAGCCCCACTCCAGGGGATGGAGAGACCCAGTACTTC.

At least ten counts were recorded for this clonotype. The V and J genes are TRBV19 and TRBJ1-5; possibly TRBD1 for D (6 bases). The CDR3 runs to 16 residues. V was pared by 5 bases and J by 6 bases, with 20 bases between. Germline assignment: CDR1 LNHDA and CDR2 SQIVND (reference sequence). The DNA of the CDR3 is TGTGCCAGTAGTGAATCCGGGACATCCGAGGGTCAGCCCCAGCATTTT. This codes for CASSESGTSEGQPQHF.

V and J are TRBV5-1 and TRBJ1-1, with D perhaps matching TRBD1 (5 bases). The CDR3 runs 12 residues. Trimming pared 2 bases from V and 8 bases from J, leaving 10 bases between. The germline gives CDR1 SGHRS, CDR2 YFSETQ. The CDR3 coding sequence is TGCGCCAGCAGCTTTAGTGCAGGGGAAGCTTTCTTT. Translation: CASSFSAGEAFF.

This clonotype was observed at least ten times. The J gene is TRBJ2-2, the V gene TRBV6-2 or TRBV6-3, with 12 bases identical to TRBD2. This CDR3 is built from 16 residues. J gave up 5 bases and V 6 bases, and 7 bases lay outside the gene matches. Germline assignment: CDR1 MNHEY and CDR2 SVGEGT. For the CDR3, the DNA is TGTGCCAGCAGGTCCCCTAGCGGGAGGGGAACCGGGGAGCTGTTTTTT. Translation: CASRSPSGRGTGELFF.

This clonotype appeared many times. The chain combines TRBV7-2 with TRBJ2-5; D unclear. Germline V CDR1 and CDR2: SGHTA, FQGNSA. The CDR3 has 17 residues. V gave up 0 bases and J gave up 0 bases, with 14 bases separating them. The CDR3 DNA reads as TGTGCCAGCAGCTTAGCTCGTCGGCAGCCGTACCAAGAGACCCAGTACTTC. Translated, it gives CASSLARRQPYQETQYF.

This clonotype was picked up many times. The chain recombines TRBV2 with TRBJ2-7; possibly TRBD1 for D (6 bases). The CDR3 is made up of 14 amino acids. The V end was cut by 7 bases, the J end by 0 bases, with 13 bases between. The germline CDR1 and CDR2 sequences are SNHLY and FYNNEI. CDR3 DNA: TGTGCCAGCACCCTAACAGGGAGCTCCTACGAGCAGTACTTC. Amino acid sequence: CASTLTGSSYEQYF.

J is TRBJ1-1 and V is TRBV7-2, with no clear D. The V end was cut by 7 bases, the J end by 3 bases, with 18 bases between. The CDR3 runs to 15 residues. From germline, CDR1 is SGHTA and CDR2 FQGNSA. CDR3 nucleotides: TGTGCCAGCACCTATCGTCCGCGCCGGGACACTGAAGCTTTCTTT. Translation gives CASTYRPRRDTEAFF.